These 27 T cell receptor beta chains originate from one sample sequenced in a study of T cell responses to AZD1222 COVID-19 vaccine. Data came from immunoSEQ multiplex PCR; TCRdb stores just in-frame clones and leaves some out. The sample lists 90,000 to 150,000 clones, less than 90% occurring once. The material was peripheral blood, obtained on day 0 of AZD1222 vaccination. These receptors all stem from an adult in good health.

The chain employs TRBV9 and TRBJ1-3; weak D call: TRBD1 (6 bases). Trimming removed 3 bases at V and 5 bases at J, with 15 bases between. The CDR3 has 15 residues. Germline assignment: CDR1 SGDLS and CDR2 YYNGEE. The CDR3 reads CASSASPQGRNTIYF. CDR3 DNA: TGTGCCAGCAGCGCCAGTCCGCAGGGGAGAAACACCATATATTTT.

The CDR3 DNA follows: TGTGCCAGCAGTTACGAGGGGGGACACACTGAAGCTTTCTTT. Its translation is CASSYEGGHTEAFF. The chain combines TRBV27 with TRBJ1-1; D may be TRBD1 (6 bases). The CDR3 contains 14 residues. The germline gives CDR1 MNHEY, CDR2 SMNVEV (reference sequence). V gave up 4 bases and J gave up 3 bases, with 12 bases separating them.

The chain carries TRBV6-2 or TRBV6-3 and TRBJ2-7; D is undetermined. Between the trimmed V and J ends, which lost 5 bases and 4 bases, there was a span of 21 bases. Germline lookup yields CDR1 MNHEY and CDR2 SVGEGT. The CDR3 is 16 amino acids. Here the CDR3 DNA reads TGTGCCAGCAGTCCCGCCCGGGCGGCCCGAGGATACGAGCAGTACTTC. Encoded protein: CASSPARAARGYEQYF.

The CDR3 nucleotides are TGTGCCAGCAGCTTTACTAGCGGGTCCGGCAATGAGCAGTTCTTC. As protein: CASSFTSGSGNEQFF. The chain employs TRBV7-2 and TRBJ2-1, with TRBD2 identical over 9 bases. V lost 3 bases, J lost 6 bases, and 6 bases stayed unmatched. CDR3 length equals 15 residues. CDR1 and CDR2 (germline): SGHTA, FQGNSA.

The CDR3 protein is CASSSGTAGELFF. DNA of the CDR3: TGCGCCAGCAGCTCCGGGACGGCCGGGGAGCTGTTTTTT. The chain combines TRBV5-1 with TRBJ2-2; D is possibly TRBD1 or TRBD2 (5 bases each). CDR1 and CDR2 (germline): SGHRS, YFSETQ. This CDR3 is 13 amino acids long. The V end lost 3 bases, the J end lost 6 bases, and 9 bases lay between the germline ends.

The chain joins TRBV5-4 to TRBJ1-1; TRBD1 matches 8 bases. Losses at the gene ends were 2 bases for V and 4 bases for J; bases not matched to a gene: 1. Germline assignment: CDR1 SGHNT and CDR2 YYREEE (reference sequence). There are 13 residues in the CDR3. The CDR3 DNA reads TGTGCCAGCAGCTTTACAGGGGGCACTGAAGCTTTCTTT. Translating gives CASSFTGGTEAFF.

The chain combines TRBV3-1 (or the pseudogene TRBV3-2) with TRBJ2-7, with 7 bases aligning to TRBD1. The CDR3 sequence is 14 residues long. The V segment lost 3 bases and the J segment 0 bases; nucleotides outside the gene matches: 2. From germline, CDR1 is LGHDT and CDR2 YNNKEL (reference sequence). In DNA form, the CDR3 reads TGTGCCAGCAGCCAGGGACAGAGCTCCTACGAGCAGTACTTC. This translates into CASSQGQSSYEQYF.

This chain links TRBV3-1 (or the pseudogene TRBV3-2) with TRBJ2-7, with D hard to call. Germline V gene lookup returns CDR1 LGHDT and CDR2 YNNKEL (reference sequence). This CDR3 is built from 14 residues. Between the trimmed V and J ends, which lost 3 bases and 6 bases, there was a span of 15 bases. The CDR3 loop is CASSQDYANGEQYF. CDR3 in DNA: TGTGCCAGCAGCCAGGATTACGCGAACGGCGAGCAGTACTTC.

The chain couples TRBV30 to TRBJ1-5, with D possibly matching TRBD1 (6 bases). Germline assignment: CDR1 GTSNPN and CDR2 SVGIG (reference sequence). Trimming took 2 bases from V and 6 from J, leaving 11 bases between them. The CDR3 has 13 amino acids. This CDR3 is CAWSRGGGQPQHF. The DNA of the CDR3 is TGTGCCTGGAGTCGTGGGGGCGGTCAGCCCCAGCATTTT.

The chain couples TRBV24-1 to TRBJ2-5; TRBD2 matches at 13 bases. The length of the CDR3 is 17 residues. V shed 3 bases and J 3 bases; nucleotides not matched to a gene: 6. From germline, CDR1 is KGHDR and CDR2 SFDVKD. The CDR3 here is CATSDQNGLAGEETQYF. The CDR3 DNA is TGTGCCACCAGTGATCAAAATGGACTAGCGGGAGAAGAGACCCAGTACTTC.

This clone was detected once. This rearrangement joins TRBV28 to TRBJ1-5; no firm D call. Germline lookup yields CDR1 MDHEN and CDR2 SYDVKM. The CDR3 totals 14 residues. Trimming pared 7 bases from V and 5 bases from J, leaving 15 bases between. This CDR3 is CASTLRGEYQPQHF. The DNA for the CDR3 is TGTGCCAGCACCTTACGCGGCGAGTATCAGCCCCAGCATTTT.

This CDR3 reads CASSRILRAETQYF. The CDR3 nucleotides are TGTGCCAGCAGCCGCATTCTGAGAGCGGAGACCCAGTACTTC. The chain couples TRBV7-2 to TRBJ2-5; D is uncertain. V lost 5 bases and J 5 bases, leaving 15 bases between the germline ends. Looked up from germline, CDR1 is SGHTA and CDR2 is FQGNSA. The CDR3 runs 14 residues. The complete variable domain, with remaining parts taken from reference TRBV7-2 and TRBJ2-5, reads GAGVSQSPSNKVTEKGKDVELRCDPISGHTALYWYRQSLGQGLEFLIYFQGNSAPDKSGLPSDRFSAERTGGSVSTLTIQRTQQEDSAVYLCASSRILRAETQYFGPGTRLLVL.

This clone was detected once. The genes are TRBV7-6 and TRBJ2-1, with 11 bases lining up with TRBD2. The CDR3 totals 15 residues. V lost 5 bases and J lost 6; bases outside the gene matches: 6. Germline V gene sequence: CDR1 SGHVS, CDR2 FNYEAQ. The CDR3 reads CASSLLAGGGNEQFF. The CDR3, as DNA: TGTGCCAGCAGCCTCCTAGCGGGAGGTGGCAATGAGCAGTTCTTC.

This chain connects TRBV29-1 to TRBJ2-3; D is ambiguous. The CDR3 has 11 amino acids. Germline lookup yields CDR1 SQVTM and CDR2 ANQGSEA. V shed 4 bases and J shed 5 bases, with 7 bases lying between them. CDR3 nucleotides: TGCAGCGTTGGGGTGGTAGATACGCAGTATTTT. Its protein product is CSVGVVDTQYF.

For the CDR3, the DNA is TGTGCCAGTAGTATAGGGACAGGGCACACAGATACGCAGTATTTT. This codes for CASSIGTGHTDTQYF. The chain uses TRBV19 and TRBJ2-3, with 8 nucleotides matching TRBD1. The CDR3 has 15 residues. V lost 1 base, J lost 2 bases, and 2 bases stayed unmatched. CDR1 and CDR2 (germline): LNHDA, SQIVND (reference sequence).

The V call is TRBV11-3, the J call TRBJ2-2; D possibly corresponds to TRBD2 (5 bases). Germline V gives CDR1 SGHNT, CDR2 YENEEA. The CDR3 totals 16 residues. Trimming cost V 5 bases and J 4 bases, with 17 bases left between them. CDR3 bases: TGTGCCAGCAGCCCCCAACTAGGCTGGGGCACCGGGGAGCTGTTTTTT. It codes for CASSPQLGWGTGELFF.

The sample holds one count of this clone. As DNA, the CDR3 is TGTGCCTGGGCGGGAGGGCCGAGTCCCTACAATGAGCAGTTCTTC. It yields the protein CAWAGGPSPYNEQFF. The chain links TRBV30 to TRBJ2-1; 9 nucleotides align to TRBD2. V lost 5 bases and J lost 2; bases outside the gene matches: 7. The CDR3 covers 15 residues. The germline V gene encodes CDR1 GTSNPN and CDR2 SVGIG (reference sequence).

V and J are TRBV6-5 and TRBJ1-1; no reliable D call. Germline assignment: CDR1 MNHEY and CDR2 SVGAGI. The CDR3 contains 12 residues. V gave up 5 bases and J gave up 5 bases, with 9 bases separating them. The CDR3 sequence is CASSQLSTEAFF. Written as DNA, the CDR3 is TGTGCCAGCAGTCAATTATCGACTGAAGCTTTCTTT.

V and J are TRBV28 and TRBJ2-1; TRBD1 agrees at 7 bases. There are 13 residues in the CDR3. V dropped 9 bases and J dropped 7; count of bases not matched to a gene: 9. Germline loops: CDR1 MDHEN, CDR2 SYDVKM. CDR3 residues: CASRQGVDNEQFF. DNA of the CDR3: TGTGCCAGTCGACAGGGTGTTGATAATGAGCAGTTCTTC.

The V and J genes are TRBV28 and TRBJ2-2; TRBD2 matches at 11 bases. The V and J ends lost 0 bases and 5 bases, in that order; junction bases with no gene match: 2. This CDR3 comprises 16 residues. Germline values: CDR1 MDHEN, CDR2 SYDVKM. The DNA for the CDR3 is TGTGCCAGCAGTTTATGGCTAGCGGGAGGTACCGGGGAGCTGTTTTTT. Amino acids: CASSLWLAGGTGELFF.

V and J are TRBV28 and TRBJ1-2; TRBD1 matches at 7 bases. The trim removed 5 bases at V and 4 bases at J, leaving 10 bases unmatched. The germline CDR1 and CDR2 sequences are MDHEN and SYDVKM. The CDR3 sequence is 15 residues long. This CDR3 is CASSVGGGTAYGYTF. The CDR3 nucleotides read TGTGCCAGCAGTGTGGGGGGCGGGACAGCCTATGGCTACACCTTC.

This clone was counted between two and nine times. J is TRBJ1-2 and V is TRBV9; D gene ambiguous. The CDR3 sequence is 13 residues long. Trimming took 2 bases from V and 5 from J, leaving 10 bases between them. Germline assignment: CDR1 SGDLS and CDR2 YYNGEE. This CDR3 is CASSVTQEYGYTF. The CDR3 region has the DNA TGTGCCAGCAGCGTGACGCAGGAATATGGCTACACCTTC.

The J gene is TRBJ2-7, the V gene TRBV27; unclear D gene. CDR1 is MNHEY and CDR2 is SMNVEV in the germline V gene (reference sequence). Trimming removed 4 bases from V and 4 bases from J, with 14 bases in between. The CDR3 runs 14 residues. CDR3 nucleotide sequence: TGTGCCAGCAGTTCCTCCGGGCCCCGATACGAGCAGTACTTC. This codes for CASSSSGPRYEQYF.

CDR3 in amino acids: CARRGSRRGLSNQPQHF. The DNA of the CDR3 is TGTGCCAGAAGAGGCAGTCGAAGGGGGCTTAGCAATCAGCCCCAGCATTTT. The chain is built from TRBV5-3 and TRBJ1-5; 7 bases are a match to TRBD1. TRBV5-3 is noted as an ORF with a role that remains uncertain. This CDR3 is 17 amino acids long. The V segment lost 5 bases and the J segment 0 bases; nucleotides outside the gene matches: 11.

This clone was seen only once. This chain links TRBV13 with TRBJ2-7; 7 bases map to TRBD1. This CDR3 spans 14 amino acids. Looked up from germline, CDR1 is PRHDT and CDR2 is FYEKMQ (reference sequence). Germline trimming cut 3 bases from V and 3 bases from J; bases unmatched to any gene: 5. The CDR3 region is CASSFRQGDYEQYF. Written as DNA, the CDR3 is TGTGCCAGCAGCTTCCGACAGGGTGACTACGAGCAGTACTTC.

V is TRBV19 and J is TRBJ2-3; the match to TRBD2 covers 11 bases. V lost 10 bases, J lost 0 bases, and 9 bases stayed unmatched. The CDR3 has 16 amino acids. Germline V gene sequence: CDR1 LNHDA, CDR2 SQIVND (reference sequence). The CDR3: CATKSRTSGSTDTQYF. DNA for the CDR3: TGTGCCACCAAATCCCGGACTAGCGGGAGCACAGATACGCAGTATTTT.

This chain connects TRBV19 to TRBJ1-1; D call uncertain. The CDR3 runs to 15 residues. CDR1 is LNHDA, CDR2 SQIVND, per germline (reference sequence). Trimming pared 3 bases from V and 1 base from J, leaving 12 bases between. This CDR3 is CASSIPSWGNTEAFF. The CDR3 DNA is TGTGCCAGTAGTATTCCCTCTTGGGGGAACACTGAAGCTTTCTTT.